This TCR beta chain emerged from a study of T cell changes during pregnancy in multiple sclerosis. The J segment lost 15 bases and the V segment lost 10 bases, leaving 5 bases of the junction unmatched. The CDR3 totals 10 residues. Germline lookup yields CDR1 WNHNN and CDR2 SYGVQD (reference sequence). Repertoires were generated with immunoSEQ multiplex PCR, while TCRdb's copy carries only in-frame clones and drops some. The sample shows 90,000 to 120,000 clones, approximately 94% of them seen only once. This sequence joins TRBV10-1 and TRBJ1-4; 10 nucleotides align to TRBD1. The sequenced sample was peripheral blood, obtained before pregnancy. The receptor's source is a female donor with multiple sclerosis, enrolled in a pregnancy study. CDR3 sequence (DNA): TGCGCCATCCAAGGACAGGGGGTGTTTTTT. This codes for CAIQGQGVFF.